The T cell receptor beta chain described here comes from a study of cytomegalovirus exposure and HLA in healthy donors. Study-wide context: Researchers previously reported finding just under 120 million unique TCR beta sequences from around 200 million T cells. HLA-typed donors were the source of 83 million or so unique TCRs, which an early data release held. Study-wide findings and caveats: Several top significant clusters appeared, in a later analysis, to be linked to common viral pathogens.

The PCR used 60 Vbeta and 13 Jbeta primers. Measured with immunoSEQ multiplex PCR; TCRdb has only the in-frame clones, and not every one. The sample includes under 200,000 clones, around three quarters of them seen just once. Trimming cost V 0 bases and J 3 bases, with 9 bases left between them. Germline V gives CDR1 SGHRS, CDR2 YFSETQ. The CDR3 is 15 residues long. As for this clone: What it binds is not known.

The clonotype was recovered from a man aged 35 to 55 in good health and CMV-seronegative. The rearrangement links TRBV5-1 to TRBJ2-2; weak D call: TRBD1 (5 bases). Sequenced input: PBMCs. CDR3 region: CASSLVGRDTGELFF. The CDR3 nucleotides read TGCGCCAGCAGCTTGGTAGGCAGGGACACCGGGGAGCTGTTTTTT.